This T cell receptor beta chain was recorded in a study of blood T cell repertoires in COVID-19. Study-wide background: Sites in the United States, Italy and Spain provided acute and convalescent COVID-19 samples. The analysed material was cDNA or gDNA that came from T cells, B-cell-depleted T cells, or PBMCs.

Assay: immunoSEQ multiplex PCR; the TCRdb copy retains only in-frame clones and omits some. The sample lists fewer than 300,000 clones, about 83% occurring once. Losses at the gene ends were 4 bases for V and 7 bases for J; bases not matched to a gene: 11. The CDR3 sequence is 16 residues long. Germline V lookup: CDR1 LGHDT, CDR2 YNNKEL (reference sequence). The receptor was derived from an elderly man with acute or convalescent COVID-19. J is TRBJ2-2 and V is TRBV3-1 (or the pseudogene TRBV3-2); 8 bases are a match to TRBD2. The sequenced sample consisted of peripheral blood. The CDR3 reads CASSPIPGLGGGELFF. The CDR3 DNA sequence: TGTGCCAGCAGCCCAATACCGGGACTAGGTGGCGGGGAGCTGTTTTTT.